Below, 28 T cell receptor beta chains from the same sample are listed, as sequenced in a study of T-cell reconstitution after alpha-beta-depleted transplantation in children. The TCRbeta library incorporated unique molecular identifiers. TCRdb re-called the PCR reads with MiXCR, one entry per CDR3 protein. The sample carries 500,000 or so distinct CDR3 sequences, approximately 32% recorded once. The material was PBMCs from the stem cell graft donor, obtained from the stem cell graft. These receptors were collected from a human donor who donated a stem cell graft to a child with aplastic anemia.

CDR3 DNA: TGTGCCAGCAGTTCCCCCCCCGAGACAACGGACGAGCAGTACTTC. Protein sequence: CASSSPPETTDEQYF. V and J are TRBV6-5 and TRBJ2-7, with unresolved D. The germline V and J ends were trimmed by 4 bases and 5 bases, with 18 bases remaining between them. The CDR3 spans 15 residues. The V gene's germline CDR1 is MNHEY and CDR2 SVGAGI.

This clonotype was seen a few times. V gene TRBV6-1 combines with J gene TRBJ1-2; unclear D gene. Germline V gene lookup returns CDR1 MNHNS and CDR2 SASEGT. Trimming left V 6 bases short and J 0 bases short, with 14 bases between. This CDR3 spans 15 amino acids. CDR3 region: CASRANRDPNYGYTF. The CDR3 DNA reads as TGTGCCAGCAGGGCAAACAGAGACCCTAACTATGGCTACACCTTC.

The chain couples TRBV7-2 to TRBJ2-3; TRBD1 matches 9 bases. Losses at the gene ends were 3 bases for V and 11 bases for J; bases not matched to a gene: 3. Looked up from germline, CDR1 is SGHTA and CDR2 is FQGNSA. CDR3 length: 12 amino acids. The CDR3 is CASSFRTGVQYF. The CDR3 bases are TGTGCCAGCAGCTTCAGGACAGGGGTGCAGTATTTT. Full variable domain (rest looked up from reference TRBV7-2 and TRBJ2-3): GAGVSQSPSNKVTEKGKDVELRCDPISGHTALYWYRQSLGQGLEFLIYFQGNSAPDKSGLPSDRFSAERTGGSVSTLTIQRTQQEDSAVYLCASSFRTGVQYFGPGTRLTVL.

This clonotype was picked up a small number of times. The chain joins TRBV6-2 or TRBV6-3 to TRBJ2-3, with 8 positions matching TRBD1. The junction had 9 bases not matched to a gene; V was cut back by 7 bases and J by 6 bases. This CDR3 spans 14 amino acids. The germline V gene encodes CDR1 MNHEY and CDR2 SVGEGT. The CDR3 nucleotides are TGTGCCAGCAAGTGGACAGGGCTCTCGGATACGCAGTATTTT. Translated, it gives CASKWTGLSDTQYF.

This clonotype came up a few times. The chain is built from TRBV20-1 and TRBJ1-3; the D gene is possibly TRBD1 (5 bases). Looked up from germline, CDR1 is DFQATT and CDR2 is SNEGSKA (reference sequence). The V gene lost 3 bases and the J gene lost 0 bases, with 12 bases spanning the gap. CDR3 length: 15 amino acids. Written as DNA, the CDR3 is TGCAGTGCTAGTTGGGGGACTGCCTCTGGAAACACCATATATTTT. It yields the protein CSASWGTASGNTIYF.

This chain uses TRBV6-1 with TRBJ2-1; 9 nucleotides line up with TRBD2. CDR1 MNHNS and CDR2 SASEGT come from the germline V gene. The CDR3 has 13 amino acids. V was pared by 6 bases and J by 5 bases, with 2 bases of the junction left unmatched. The CDR3 DNA is TGTGCCAGCAGATCTAGCGGGGACAATGAGCAGTTCTTC. Protein sequence: CASRSSGDNEQFF.

The chain couples TRBV29-1 to TRBJ1-5, with 7 bases that match TRBD1. The CDR3 runs to 14 residues. V shed 6 bases and J 1 base; nucleotides not matched to a gene: 6. The germline CDR1 and CDR2 sequences are SQVTM and ANQGSEA. CDR3 nucleotide sequence: TGCAGCGTAAAGACAGGGCTAAGCAATCAGCCCCAGCATTTT. Its translation: CSVKTGLSNQPQHF.

The chain couples TRBV27 to TRBJ2-3; 16 positions agree with TRBD2. This CDR3 is 20 amino acids long. With V trimmed by 6 bases and J by 2 bases, 14 bases remained unmatched. In germline, CDR1 is MNHEY, CDR2 SMNVEV (reference sequence). The CDR3 nucleotides are TGTGCCAGCAGCCGACCGGGACTAGCGGGAGGGCCTATTTTCACAGATACGCAGTATTTT. Translating gives CASSRPGLAGGPIFTDTQYF.

V usage is TRBV6-1 and J usage is TRBJ1-4, with TRBD1 identical over 7 bases. The CDR3 sequence is 13 residues long. V dropped 5 bases and J dropped 8; count of bases not matched to a gene: 5. Germline loops: CDR1 MNHNS, CDR2 SASEGT. CDR3 protein: CASSPDRAEKLFF. The CDR3 DNA follows: TGTGCCAGCAGTCCAGACAGGGCGGAAAAACTGTTTTTT.

V and J are TRBV30 and TRBJ2-3; D may be TRBD2 (6 bases). This CDR3 is built from 13 residues. V lost 2 bases to trimming and J lost 10 bases, with 16 bases between them. Per germline, CDR1 GTSNPN and CDR2 SVGIG (reference sequence). CDR3 region: CAWSPEGLPAQYF. DNA of the CDR3: TGTGCCTGGAGTCCCGAGGGACTTCCCGCGCAGTATTTT.

This rearrangement joins TRBV7-3 to TRBJ1-1, with no clear D. In germline, CDR1 is SGHTA, CDR2 FQGTGA. The length of the CDR3 is 15 residues. V gave up 1 base and J gave up 0 bases, with 9 bases separating them. The CDR3: CASSLKRGMNTEAFF. CDR3 coding DNA: TGTGCCAGCAGCTTAAAGAGAGGAATGAACACTGAAGCTTTCTTT.

The CDR3 is CSVKGNQPDRRNYGYTF. The CDR3 DNA reads as TGCAGCGTGAAAGGGAACCAACCAGATCGACGTAACTATGGCTACACCTTC. This chain joins TRBV29-1 and TRBJ1-2; D not certain. There are 17 residues in the CDR3. The germline V gene encodes CDR1 SQVTM and CDR2 ANQGSEA. V lost 6 bases and J lost 1, with 24 bases in between.

The DNA for the CDR3 is TGCAGTGCCAAGGCGGCTAGCGGGAGAGCAGATACGCAGTATTTT. Protein product: CSAKAASGRADTQYF. The gene calls are TRBV20-1 and TRBJ2-3, with 10 bases identical to TRBD2. CDR1 DFQATT and CDR2 SNEGSKA come from the germline V gene (reference sequence). Trimming cost V 6 bases and J 4 bases; bases outside gene matches: 10. The CDR3 totals 15 residues.

A few counts support this clonotype. The gene calls are TRBV12-3 or TRBV12-4 and TRBJ2-1; TRBD2 matches at 11 bases. V lost 6 bases to trimming and J lost 0 bases; unmatched junction nucleotides: 7. The CDR3 length is 17 residues. CDR3 DNA sequence: TGTGCCAGCAGACCTACTAGCGGGGGAAGCTCCTACAATGAGCAGTTCTTC. Its translation: CASRPTSGGSSYNEQFF.

The rearrangement joins TRBV11-1 to TRBJ2-2, with a possible D match to TRBD1 (6 bases). The V end was cut by 4 bases, the J end by 0 bases, with 21 bases between. This CDR3 contains 19 residues. Germline CDR1 reads SGHAT; CDR2 reads FQDESV (reference sequence). The CDR3 bases are TGTGCCAGCAGCTGGGGTTTATGGACAGATCTTTCGAACACCGGGGAGCTGTTTTTT. It encodes CASSWGLWTDLSNTGELFF.

As to this clonotype: One junction end disagrees with the germline gene, perhaps due to a read error. The chain employs TRBV7-9 and TRBJ1-4, with 9 bases lining up with TRBD1. Germline values: CDR1 SEHNR, CDR2 FQNEAQ (reference sequence). The CDR3 sequence is 13 residues long. The CDR3, as DNA: TGTGCCATCAGCCGCGGGACAGGGAGTTATCTGTTTTTT. Its protein is CAISRGTGSYLFF.

V usage is TRBV29-1 and J usage is TRBJ2-5, with D perhaps matching TRBD1 (5 bases). The CDR3 consists of 12 residues. CDR1 SQVTM and CDR2 ANQGSEA come from the germline V gene. Trimming took 4 bases from V and 5 from J, leaving 11 bases between them. In DNA, the CDR3 is TGCAGCGTTGCCCAGGGTACCGAGACCCAGTACTTC. It yields the protein CSVAQGTETQYF.

This clonotype was recorded a few times. This sequence joins TRBV4-2 and TRBJ2-5, with TRBD1 identical over 11 bases. The CDR3 has 16 amino acids. The V gene's germline CDR1 is LGHNA and CDR2 YNFKEQ. The trim removed 4 bases at V and 5 bases at J, leaving 9 bases unmatched. As DNA, the CDR3 is TGTGCCAGCAGCCGCCTAGGGGACAGGGGGGCCGAGACCCAGTACTTC. It is translated as CASSRLGDRGAETQYF.

The chain carries TRBV12-3 or TRBV12-4 and TRBJ2-5; TRBD1 matches at 7 bases. This CDR3 is 14 amino acids long. V lost 4 bases and J lost 5; bases outside the gene matches: 7. The CDR3 region has the DNA TGTGCCAGCAGTTCGCACAGGGGTGGGGAGACCCAGTACTTC. Translation: CASSSHRGGETQYF.

This clonotype was recorded a few times. The rearrangement joins TRBV19 to TRBJ2-1, with D unresolved. Germline lookup yields CDR1 LNHDA and CDR2 SQIVND (reference sequence). The CDR3 consists of 13 residues. Trimming pared 7 bases from V and 4 bases from J, leaving 11 bases between. DNA for the CDR3: TGTGCCAGTAATGAAAATCCTTACAATGAGCAGTTCTTC. It yields the protein CASNENPYNEQFF. The full variable domain, its missing parts supplied by reference TRBV19 and TRBJ2-1, is DGGITQSPKYLFRKEGQNVTLSCEQNLNHDAMYWYRQDPGQGLRLIYYSQIVNDFQKGDIAEGYSVSREKKESFPLTVTSAQKNPTAFYLCASNENPYNEQFFGPGTRLTVL.

CDR3 in DNA: TGCAGTGCTAGAGATGGGGCGGGAGGGCCGGGAGAGCAGTTCTTC. Residues: CSARDGAGGPGEQFF. The chain uses TRBV20-1 and TRBJ2-1; 9 bases are shared with TRBD2. Germline V lookup: CDR1 DFQATT, CDR2 SNEGSKA (reference sequence). This CDR3 contains 15 residues. V was clipped by 0 bases and J by 10 bases; unmatched bases: 10.

This clonotype was seen a few times. V usage is TRBV7-9 and J usage is TRBJ2-7; maybe TRBD1 (6 bases). Trimming shortened V by 5 bases and J by 4 bases, and 15 bases separated the two germline ends. This CDR3 is built from 14 residues. In germline, CDR1 is SEHNR, CDR2 FQNEAQ (reference sequence). CDR3: CASSLTGTQYEQYF. The DNA of the CDR3 is TGTGCCAGCAGCCTCACCGGGACACAGTACGAGCAGTACTTC.

V usage is TRBV18 and J usage is TRBJ1-5; D is uncertain. The CDR3 covers 16 residues. Trimming cost V 2 bases and J 1 base, with 12 bases left between them. Germline V gene lookup returns CDR1 KGHSH and CDR2 LQKENI. This chain's CDR3 is CASSPTGKNSNQPQHF. CDR3 DNA sequence: TGTGCCAGCTCACCAACCGGTAAAAACAGCAATCAGCCCCAGCATTTT. Combining the CDR3 with reference TRBV18 and TRBJ1-5 gives the whole variable domain NAGVMQNPRHLVRRRGQEARLRCSPMKGHSHVYWYRQLPEEGLKFMVYLQKENIIDESGMPKERFSAEFPKEGPSILRIQQVVRGDSAAYFCASSPTGKNSNQPQHFGDGTRLSIL.

The rearrangement uses TRBV5-6 and TRBJ1-1; a weak D match, TRBD1 (5 bases). Trimming shortened V by 4 bases and J by 7 bases, and 14 bases separated the two germline ends. This CDR3 has 13 amino acids. In germline, CDR1 is SGHDT, CDR2 YYEEEE. CDR3 protein: CASSEGRGNEAFF. In DNA, the CDR3 is TGTGCCAGCAGCGAAGGACGGGGGAATGAAGCTTTCTTT.

The gene calls are TRBV15 and TRBJ1-5, with no clear D. The CDR3 covers 13 residues. Looked up from germline, CDR1 is LNHNV and CDR2 is YYDKDF (reference sequence). V lost 1 base to trimming and J lost 0 bases, with 1 base between them. CDR3 residues: CATSRVSNQPQHF. For the CDR3, the DNA is TGTGCCACCAGCAGAGTTAGCAATCAGCCCCAGCATTTT.

This rearrangement joins TRBV20-1 to TRBJ2-1; TRBD2 agrees at 8 bases. The CDR3 is 16 amino acids. CDR1 DFQATT and CDR2 SNEGSKA come from the germline V gene (reference sequence). Germline trimming cut 3 bases from V and 7 bases from J; bases unmatched to any gene: 14. Here the CDR3 reads CSASFSGNVLGNEQFF. The CDR3 region has the DNA TGCAGTGCTAGTTTTAGCGGGAACGTTCTCGGTAATGAGCAGTTCTTC.

This clonotype has a count of ten or more. This sequence joins TRBV7-2 and TRBJ2-1; D not certain. The V gene's germline CDR1 is SGHTA and CDR2 FQGNSA. This CDR3 is built from 13 residues. Trimming stripped 0 bases from V and 4 bases from J, with 4 bases between. As DNA, the CDR3 is TGTGCCAGCAGCTTAGCGCTTTACAATGAGCAGTTCTTC. This codes for CASSLALYNEQFF. The full variable domain, with the rest looked up from reference TRBV7-2 and TRBJ2-1, is GAGVSQSPSNKVTEKGKDVELRCDPISGHTALYWYRQSLGQGLEFLIYFQGNSAPDKSGLPSDRFSAERTGGSVSTLTIQRTQQEDSAVYLCASSLALYNEQFFGPGTRLTVL.

This clonotype was picked up a small number of times. The chain carries TRBV20-1 and TRBJ2-5, with TRBD2 identical over 7 bases. The junction had 13 bases not matched to a gene; V was cut back by 3 bases and J by 0 bases. CDR1 and CDR2 (germline): DFQATT, SNEGSKA (reference sequence). This CDR3 has 17 amino acids. The CDR3 sequence: CSARSPWKGGHQETQYF. In DNA, the CDR3 is TGCAGTGCTAGGAGTCCCTGGAAGGGAGGGCACCAAGAGACCCAGTACTTC.